The entry that follows covers one T cell receptor (beta chain) sequence. The data were taken from a study of blood T cell repertoires in COVID-19. Study at large: Sites in the United States, Italy and Spain provided acute and convalescent COVID-19 samples. PBMCs, B-cell-depleted T cells, or T cells were the source of the cDNA or gDNA that made up the material.

Methods used by the authors: It was from reference gene primer amplification that nucleated cell counts were estimated. Data came from immunoSEQ multiplex PCR; TCRdb stores just in-frame clones and leaves some out. The D gene and trimming were derived from the DNA, and the V and J assignments and clone size from that table. The data contain fewer than 350,000 clones, about 86% of them singletons. The CDR3 is 14 amino acids. With 4 bases clipped from V and 4 bases from J, the junction kept 6 bases outside the gene matches. Germline lookup yields CDR1 SGHDT and CDR2 YYEEEE. A Seattle source enrolled patients during active infection and followed them longitudinally.

This chain uses TRBV5-6 with TRBJ1-1; 8 positions match TRBD1. Specimen: peripheral blood. The clonotype originates from a woman in her 70s with COVID-19, enrolled during active disease. The CDR3 here is CASSSPGTGTEAFF. The CDR3 DNA reads TGTGCCAGCAGCAGTCCCGGGACAGGCACTGAAGCTTTCTTT.